Here is one T cell receptor beta chain with its context. Sequencing was performed with immunoSEQ multiplex PCR; in TCRdb, only in-frame clones are kept and a portion is missing. This table holds around 99,000 clones, 88% found once. Each patient with chemo-refractory metastatic non-small-cell lung cancer was treated with focal radiation plus CTLA-4 blockade using ipilimumab. With V trimmed by 4 bases and J by 1 base, 13 bases remained unmatched. Germline-derived CDR1 and CDR2 are MNHEY and SMNVEV (reference sequence). The CDR3 contains 18 residues. This entry is derived from a study of radiotherapy plus CTLA-4 blockade in lung cancer. About the research overall: Objective responses were seen in roughly 20% of patients, disease control in approximately 30%.

The sequence came from a human donor with non-small cell lung cancer that progressed on radiotherapy plus ipilimumab. V usage is TRBV27 and J usage is TRBJ1-2, with 9 bases matching TRBD1. The specimen comprised peripheral blood, sampled from a patient treated with radiotherapy plus ipilimumab. CDR3 DNA: TGTGCCAGCAGTTCCCAGCCTTTGGGGACAGGGATTAACTATGGCTACACCTTC. This translates into CASSSQPLGTGINYGYTF.